The 3 T cell receptor beta chains below all came from one sample that was sequenced in a study of shared clonotypes between healthy human individuals. The table came from immunoSEQ multiplex PCR; TCRdb's copy has only in-frame clones and leaves some out. This table holds some 1.1 million clones, approximately 80% found once. The sample consisted of memory CD4+ T cells from PBMCs. Stated subset: CD45RA-negative fraction. These receptors all stem from a man younger than 30 in good health. Some clones in this sample may be carry-over from other donors' samples.

The chain employs TRBV18 and TRBJ2-7; no firm D call. Trimming removed 0 bases at V and 7 bases at J, with 7 bases between. Germline CDR1 and CDR2: KGHSH and LQKENI. The CDR3 extends over 12 amino acids. The CDR3 spells CASSPPGREQYF. In nucleotides, the CDR3 is TGTGCCAGCTCACCACCAGGTCGAGAGCAGTACTTC.

The rearrangement uses TRBV7-2 and TRBJ2-7; D is uncertain. The CDR3 extends over 15 amino acids. V was pared by 1 base and J by 1 base, with 11 bases between. Germline values: CDR1 SGHTA, CDR2 FQGNSA. As DNA, the CDR3 is TGTGCCAGCAGCTTAGAAGGAGCGAGATCCTACGAGCAGTACTTC. This gives the protein CASSLEGARSYEQYF.

This clone was found a few times. The CDR3 spells CASSLELAGGFYEQYF. DNA for the CDR3: TGTGCCAGCAGCTTAGAACTAGCGGGAGGCTTCTACGAGCAGTACTTC. This sequence joins TRBV7-2 and TRBJ2-7; 12 nucleotides align to TRBD2. CDR1 is SGHTA and CDR2 is FQGNSA in the germline V gene. J was trimmed by 3 bases and V by 1 base; bases with no gene match: 4. CDR3 size: 16 residues. Full variable domain (missing parts from reference TRBV7-2 and TRBJ2-7): GAGVSQSPSNKVTEKGKDVELRCDPISGHTALYWYRQSLGQGLEFLIYFQGNSAPDKSGLPSDRFSAERTGGSVSTLTIQRTQQEDSAVYLCASSLELAGGFYEQYFGPGTRLTVT.